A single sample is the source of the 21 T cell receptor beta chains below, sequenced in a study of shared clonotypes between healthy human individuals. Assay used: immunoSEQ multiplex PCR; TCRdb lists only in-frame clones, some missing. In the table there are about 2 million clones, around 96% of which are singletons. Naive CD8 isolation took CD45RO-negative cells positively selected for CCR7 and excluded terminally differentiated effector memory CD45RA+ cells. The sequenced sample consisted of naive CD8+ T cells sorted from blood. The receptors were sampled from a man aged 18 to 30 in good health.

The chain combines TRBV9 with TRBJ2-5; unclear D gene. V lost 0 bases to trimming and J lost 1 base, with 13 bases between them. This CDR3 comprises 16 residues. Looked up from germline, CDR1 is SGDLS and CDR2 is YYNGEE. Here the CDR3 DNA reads TGTGCCAGCAGCGTAGAACAGTCCCCAGCCCAAGAGACCCAGTACTTC. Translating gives CASSVEQSPAQETQYF.

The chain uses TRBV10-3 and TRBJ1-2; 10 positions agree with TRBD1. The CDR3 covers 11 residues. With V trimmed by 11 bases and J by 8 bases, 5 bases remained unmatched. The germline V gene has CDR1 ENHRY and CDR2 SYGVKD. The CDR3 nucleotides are TGTGCCGCGGGGACAGGGGACGGCTACACCTTC. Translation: CAAGTGDGYTF.

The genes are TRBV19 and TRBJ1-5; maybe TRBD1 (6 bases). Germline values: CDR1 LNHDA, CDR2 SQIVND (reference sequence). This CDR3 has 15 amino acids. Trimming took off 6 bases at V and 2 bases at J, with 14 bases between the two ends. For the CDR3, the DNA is TGTGCCAGTAGCCACAGGGATAGAGGCAATCAGCCCCAGCATTTT. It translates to CASSHRDRGNQPQHF.

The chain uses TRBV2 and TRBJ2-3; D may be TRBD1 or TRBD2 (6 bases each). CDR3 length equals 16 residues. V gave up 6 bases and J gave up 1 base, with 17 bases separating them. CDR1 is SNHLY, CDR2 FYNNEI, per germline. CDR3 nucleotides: TGTGCCAGCAGGGGGCCCGGGGGCCCGGGCACAGATACGCAGTATTTT. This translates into CASRGPGGPGTDTQYF.

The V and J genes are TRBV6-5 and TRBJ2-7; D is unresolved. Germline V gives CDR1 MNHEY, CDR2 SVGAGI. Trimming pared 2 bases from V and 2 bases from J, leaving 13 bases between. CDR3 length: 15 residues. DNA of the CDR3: TGTGCCAGCAGTTACGATCAAGGGTCTACCTACGAGCAGTACTTC. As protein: CASSYDQGSTYEQYF.

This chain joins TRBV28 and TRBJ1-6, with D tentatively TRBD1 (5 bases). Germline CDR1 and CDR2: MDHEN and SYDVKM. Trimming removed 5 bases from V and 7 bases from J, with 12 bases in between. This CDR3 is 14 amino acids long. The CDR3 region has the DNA TGTGCCAGCAGTGTCAGGGTACGGAATTCACCCCTCCACTTT. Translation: CASSVRVRNSPLHF.

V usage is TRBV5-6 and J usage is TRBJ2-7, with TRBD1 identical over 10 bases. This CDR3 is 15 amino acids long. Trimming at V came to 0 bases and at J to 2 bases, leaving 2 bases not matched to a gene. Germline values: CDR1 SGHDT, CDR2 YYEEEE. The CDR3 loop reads CASSLATGGPYEQYF. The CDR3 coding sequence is TGTGCCAGCAGCTTGGCGACAGGGGGCCCCTACGAGCAGTACTTC.

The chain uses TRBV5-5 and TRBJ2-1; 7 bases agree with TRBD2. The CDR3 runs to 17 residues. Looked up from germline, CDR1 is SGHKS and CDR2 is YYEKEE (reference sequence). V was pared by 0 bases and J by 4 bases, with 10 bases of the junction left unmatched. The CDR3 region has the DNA TGTGCCAGCAGCTTGGAGCAAGCGGGATTCCTTTACAATGAGCAGTTCTTC. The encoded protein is CASSLEQAGFLYNEQFF.

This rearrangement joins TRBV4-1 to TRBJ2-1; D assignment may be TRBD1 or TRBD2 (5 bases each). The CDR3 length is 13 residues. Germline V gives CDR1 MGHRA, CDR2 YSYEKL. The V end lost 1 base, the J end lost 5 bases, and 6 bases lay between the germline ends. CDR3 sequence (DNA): TGCGCCAGCAGCCAAGGGGGGAACAATGAGCAGTTCTTC. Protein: CASSQGGNNEQFF.

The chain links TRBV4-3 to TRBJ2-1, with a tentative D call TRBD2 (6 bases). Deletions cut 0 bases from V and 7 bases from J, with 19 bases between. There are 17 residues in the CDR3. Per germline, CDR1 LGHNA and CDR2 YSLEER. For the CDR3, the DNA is TGCGCCAGCAGCCAAGATCTTGGAGGGGACTCCTTTAATGAGCAGTTCTTC. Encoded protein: CASSQDLGGDSFNEQFF.

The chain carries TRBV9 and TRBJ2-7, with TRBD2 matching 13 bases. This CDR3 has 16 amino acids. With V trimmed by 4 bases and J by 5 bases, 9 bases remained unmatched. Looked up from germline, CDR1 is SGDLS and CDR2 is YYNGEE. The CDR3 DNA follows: TGTGCCAGCAGCCTGGGTGGAGGGACTAGCGGGGACGAGCAGTACTTC. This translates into CASSLGGGTSGDEQYF. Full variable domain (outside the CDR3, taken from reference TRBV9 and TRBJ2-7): DSGVTQTPKHLITATGQRVTLRCSPRSGDLSVYWYQQSLDQGLQFLIQYYNGEERAKGNILERFSAQQFPDLHSELNLSSLELGDSALYFCASSLGGGTSGDEQYFGPGTRLTVT.

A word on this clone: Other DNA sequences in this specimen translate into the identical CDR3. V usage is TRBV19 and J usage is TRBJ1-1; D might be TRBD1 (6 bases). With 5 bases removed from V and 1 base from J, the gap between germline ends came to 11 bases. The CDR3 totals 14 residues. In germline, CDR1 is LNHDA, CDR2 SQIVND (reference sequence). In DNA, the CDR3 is TGTGCCAGTAGTCCCGGGGGGCCGAACACTGAAGCTTTCTTT. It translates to CASSPGGPNTEAFF.

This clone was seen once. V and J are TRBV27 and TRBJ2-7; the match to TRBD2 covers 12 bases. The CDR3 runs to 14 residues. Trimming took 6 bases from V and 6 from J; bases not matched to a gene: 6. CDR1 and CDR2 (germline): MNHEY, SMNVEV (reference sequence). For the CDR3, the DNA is TGTGCCAGCAGCTATGGACTAGCGGGACTCGAGCAGTACTTC. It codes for CASSYGLAGLEQYF.

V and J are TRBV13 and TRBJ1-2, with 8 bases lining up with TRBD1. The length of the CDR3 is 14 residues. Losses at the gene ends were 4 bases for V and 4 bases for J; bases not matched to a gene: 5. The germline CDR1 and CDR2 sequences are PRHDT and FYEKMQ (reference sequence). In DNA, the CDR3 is TGTGCCAGCAGCTCCCTGACAGGGGCCTATGGCTACACCTTC. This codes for CASSSLTGAYGYTF.

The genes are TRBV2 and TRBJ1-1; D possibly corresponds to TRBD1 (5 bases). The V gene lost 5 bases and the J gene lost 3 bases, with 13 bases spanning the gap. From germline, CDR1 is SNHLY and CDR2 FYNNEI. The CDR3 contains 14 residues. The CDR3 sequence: CASSPGGWDTEAFF. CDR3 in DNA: TGTGCCAGCAGTCCGGGGGGTTGGGACACTGAAGCTTTCTTT. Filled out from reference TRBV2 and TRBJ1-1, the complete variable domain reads EPEVTQTPSHQVTQMGQEVILRCVPISNHLYFYWYRQILGQKVEFLVSFYNNEISEKSEIFDDQFSVERPDGSNFTLKIRSTKLEDSAMYFCASSPGGWDTEAFFGQGTRLTVV.

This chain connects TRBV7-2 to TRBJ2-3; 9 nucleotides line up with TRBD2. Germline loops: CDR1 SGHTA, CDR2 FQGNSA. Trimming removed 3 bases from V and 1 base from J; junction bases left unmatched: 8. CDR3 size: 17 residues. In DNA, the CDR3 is TGTGCCAGCAGCTTGAATGCGGGAGGGCCTCGCACAGATACGCAGTATTTT. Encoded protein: CASSLNAGGPRTDTQYF.

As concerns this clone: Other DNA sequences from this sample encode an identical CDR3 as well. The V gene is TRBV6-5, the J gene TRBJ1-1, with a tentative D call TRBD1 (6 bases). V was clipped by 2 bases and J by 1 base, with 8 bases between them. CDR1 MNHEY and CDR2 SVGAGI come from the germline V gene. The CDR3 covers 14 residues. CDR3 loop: CASSYGQTNTEAFF. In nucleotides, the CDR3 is TGTGCCAGCAGTTACGGACAGACGAACACTGAAGCTTTCTTT.

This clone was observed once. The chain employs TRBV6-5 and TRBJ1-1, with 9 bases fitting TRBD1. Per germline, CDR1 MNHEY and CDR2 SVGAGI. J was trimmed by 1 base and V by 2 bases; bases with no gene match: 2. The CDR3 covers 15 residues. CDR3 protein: CASSYTGQGNTEAFF. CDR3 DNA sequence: TGTGCCAGCAGTTACACGGGACAGGGGAACACTGAAGCTTTCTTT.

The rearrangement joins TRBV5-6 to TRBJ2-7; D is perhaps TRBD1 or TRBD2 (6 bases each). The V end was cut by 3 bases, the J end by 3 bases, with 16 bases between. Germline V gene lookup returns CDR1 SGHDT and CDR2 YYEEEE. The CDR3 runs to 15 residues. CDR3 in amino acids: CASSWGAANVYEQYF. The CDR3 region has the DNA TGTGCCAGCAGCTGGGGGGCAGCGAATGTCTACGAGCAGTACTTC.

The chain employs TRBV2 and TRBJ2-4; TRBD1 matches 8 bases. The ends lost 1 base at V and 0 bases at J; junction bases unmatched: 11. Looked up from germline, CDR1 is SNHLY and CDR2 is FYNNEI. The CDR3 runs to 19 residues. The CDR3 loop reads CASSEEMGQEILAKNIQYF. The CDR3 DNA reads TGTGCCAGCAGTGAAGAGATGGGACAGGAGATCCTAGCCAAAAACATTCAGTACTTC.

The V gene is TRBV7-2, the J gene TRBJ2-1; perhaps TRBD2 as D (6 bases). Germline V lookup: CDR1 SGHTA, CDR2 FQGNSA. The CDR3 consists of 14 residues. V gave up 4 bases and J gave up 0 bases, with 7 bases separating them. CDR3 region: CASSSSVSYNEQFF. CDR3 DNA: TGTGCCAGCAGCTCTAGCGTCTCCTACAATGAGCAGTTCTTC.